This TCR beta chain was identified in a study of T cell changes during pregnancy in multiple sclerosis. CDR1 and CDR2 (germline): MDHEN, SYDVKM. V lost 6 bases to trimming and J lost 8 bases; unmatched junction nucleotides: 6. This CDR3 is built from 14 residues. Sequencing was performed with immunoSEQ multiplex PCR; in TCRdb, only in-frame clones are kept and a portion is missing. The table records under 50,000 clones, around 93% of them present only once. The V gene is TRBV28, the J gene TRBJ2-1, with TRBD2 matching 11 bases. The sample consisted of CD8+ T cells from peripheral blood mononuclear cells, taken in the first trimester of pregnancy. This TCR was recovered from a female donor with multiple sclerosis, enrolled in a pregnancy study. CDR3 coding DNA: TGTGCCAGCAGCCCACCGGGACTAGCGGATGAGCAGTTCTTC. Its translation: CASSPPGLADEQFF. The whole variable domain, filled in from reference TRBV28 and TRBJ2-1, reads DVKVTQSSRYLVKRTGEKVFLECVQDMDHENMFWYRQDPGLGLRLIYFSYDVKMKEKGDIPEGYSVSREKKERFSLILESASTNQTSMYLCASSPPGLADEQFFGPGTRLTVL.